The 16 T cell receptor beta chains given below trace back to one sample, sequenced in a study of CDR3 diversity in severe acne. TCRdb itself ran the PCR reads through MiXCR, one entry per CDR3 protein. Here the sample spans approximately 90,000 distinct CDR3 sequences, about half being singletons. Sequenced sample: blood. These receptors originate from a male donor in good health, serving as a control.

This clonotype was recorded many times. The rearrangement links TRBV11-1 to TRBJ2-7; D is undetermined. The V gene lost 4 bases and the J gene lost 3 bases, with 4 bases spanning the gap. The CDR3 has 11 amino acids. CDR1 and CDR2 (germline): SGHAT, FQDESV (reference sequence). CDR3 sequence: CASSSDYEQYF. In DNA, the CDR3 is TGTGCCAGCAGCTCAGACTACGAGCAGTACTTC.

At least ten counts were recorded for this clonotype. The CDR3 loop is CASSPQGDGGQPQHF. As DNA, the CDR3 is TGTGCCAGTAGTCCACAGGGGGACGGTGGTCAGCCCCAGCATTTT. The V call is TRBV19, the J call TRBJ1-5, with 8 positions matching TRBD1. The CDR3 extends over 15 amino acids. The germline gives CDR1 LNHDA, CDR2 SQIVND (reference sequence). Germline trimming cut 5 bases from V and 6 bases from J; bases unmatched to any gene: 9.

The rearrangement uses TRBV6-1 and TRBJ1-5; TRBD1 agrees at 8 bases. Germline lookup yields CDR1 MNHNS and CDR2 SASEGT. This CDR3 comprises 14 residues. V was pared by 3 bases and J by 6 bases, with 4 bases of the junction left unmatched. CDR3 coding DNA: TGTGCCAGCAGTGACCAGGGGGCGAGTCAGCCCCAGCATTTT. It encodes CASSDQGASQPQHF.

Regarding this clonotype: Since the CDR3 does not end with the conserved phenylalanine or tryptophan, this likely comes from a read error. The rearrangement links TRBV20-1 to TRBJ2-2; tentatively, D is TRBD2 (5 bases). V lost 0 bases, J lost 3 bases, and 8 bases lay in between. CDR1 is DFQATT and CDR2 is SNEGSKA in the germline V gene (reference sequence). The CDR3 has 14 amino acids. The CDR3 nucleotides read TGCAGTGCTAGAGATCGGGGAGACACCGGGGAGCTGTTTTTA. The encoded protein is CSARDRGDTGELFL.

The J gene is TRBJ1-1, the V gene TRBV5-1; D is possibly TRBD1 (5 bases). Germline V gives CDR1 SGHRS, CDR2 YFSETQ. Trimming took off 0 bases at V and 0 bases at J, with 12 bases between the two ends. The CDR3 is 16 amino acids. The DNA for the CDR3 is TGCGCCAGCAGCTTGGGGCAGGGCGGGATGAACACTGAAGCTTTCTTT. It translates to CASSLGQGGMNTEAFF.

This clonotype was picked up many times. This rearrangement joins TRBV28 to TRBJ2-1; D may be TRBD2 (5 bases). V was clipped by 3 bases and J by 3 bases, with 12 bases between them. The CDR3 spans 15 residues. The germline V gene has CDR1 MDHEN and CDR2 SYDVKM. The CDR3 spells CASSFGGQLYNEQFF. DNA for the CDR3: TGTGCCAGCAGTTTCGGCGGGCAACTCTACAATGAGCAGTTCTTC.

V usage is TRBV6-6 and J usage is TRBJ2-4; a possible D gene is TRBD1 (6 bases). V lost 6 bases and J lost 8, with 26 bases in between. This CDR3 comprises 17 residues. Germline CDR1 reads MNHNY; CDR2 reads SVGAGI (reference sequence). CDR3 DNA: TGTGCCAGCAGCCAGGCCCTGCTTAATACAGGGAGCGACATTCAGTACTTC. Encoded protein: CASSQALLNTGSDIQYF.

This clonotype was recorded many times. The chain combines TRBV4-1 with TRBJ2-1; 12 positions agree with TRBD2. The CDR3 contains 16 residues. The junction had 8 bases not matched to a gene; V was cut back by 4 bases and J by 7 bases. In germline, CDR1 is MGHRA, CDR2 YSYEKL. In DNA form, the CDR3 reads TGCGCCAGCAGCCGTATGCTAGCGGGAGGGCCGAATGAGCAGTTCTTC. Translated: CASSRMLAGGPNEQFF.

This clonotype was seen only a few times. The V gene is TRBV20-1, the J gene TRBJ1-5; a possible D gene is TRBD1 (6 bases). The CDR3 spans 10 residues. The V gene's germline CDR1 is DFQATT and CDR2 SNEGSKA (reference sequence). The V and J ends lost 5 bases and 14 bases respectively, with 13 bases between them. The CDR3, as DNA: TGCAGTGCTCCACAGGGCAACGAGCATTTT. This sequence encodes CSAPQGNEHF.

V is TRBV20-1 and J is TRBJ1-4; 7 positions match TRBD1. J lost 5 bases, V lost 6 bases, and 12 bases had no gene match. There are 15 residues in the CDR3. Germline V gene sequence: CDR1 DFQATT, CDR2 SNEGSKA (reference sequence). DNA of the CDR3: TGCAGTGCCCCAGATGGGGCAGGGGGAAATGAAAAACTGTTTTTT. It translates to CSAPDGAGGNEKLFF.

This clonotype occurred once. A much larger clone differs from this one at a single base, so this may be a read error. This chain joins TRBV29-1 and TRBJ1-2, with 9 bases lining up with TRBD1. The junction had 5 bases not matched to a gene; V was cut back by 4 bases and J by 2 bases. Germline CDR1 SQVTM, CDR2 ANQGSEA. The length of the CDR3 is 14 residues. The CDR3 here is CSVGQGVGNYGYTF. For the CDR3, the DNA is TGCAGCGTTGGACAGGGGGTTGGCAACTATGGCTACACCTTC.

By share, this clonotype ranks as medium-sized. J is TRBJ1-5 and V is TRBV7-8; the match to TRBD1 covers 7 bases. The CDR3 loop spans 14 amino acids. V dropped 6 bases and J dropped 3; count of bases not matched to a gene: 5. CDR1 is SGHVS, CDR2 FQNEAQ, per germline. Here the CDR3 DNA reads TGTGCCAGCAGACGCGGGACAGACAATCAGCCCCAGCATTTT. Translating it yields CASRRGTDNQPQHF.

This clonotype was observed a few times. The genes are TRBV3-1 and TRBJ1-2; D remains ambiguous. CDR3 length equals 12 residues. V was pared by 1 base and J by 5 bases, with 5 bases between. Looked up from germline, CDR1 is LGHDT and CDR2 is YNNKEL (reference sequence). In nucleotides, the CDR3 is TGTGCCAGCAGCCAAGGGGGATATGGCTACACCTTC. It specifies CASSQGGYGYTF.

In the case of this clonotype: An end of the junction does not agree with germline; a read error may underlie this. The rearrangement links TRBV7-9 to TRBJ1-2, with D unclear. Germline CDR1 SEHNR, CDR2 FQNEAQ (reference sequence). The CDR3 length is 11 residues. The CDR3 reads CASGLAGGYTF. CDR3 nucleotide sequence: TGTGCCAGCGGCTTAGCTGGCGGCTACACCTTC.

This clonotype was seen once. This chain uses TRBV4-1 with TRBJ2-5; 12 positions agree with TRBD2. The ends lost 4 bases at V and 2 bases at J; junction bases unmatched: 2. This CDR3 comprises 15 residues. Per the germline V gene, CDR1 is MGHRA and CDR2 is YSYEKL. The CDR3 sequence is CASSRLAGGQETQYF. For the CDR3, the DNA is TGCGCCAGCAGCCGCCTAGCGGGGGGGCAAGAGACCCAGTACTTC.

This clonotype has ten or more counts. The genes are TRBV6-1 and TRBJ1-1; D gene uncertain. Germline CDR1 and CDR2: MNHNS and SASEGT. The V end lost 11 bases, the J end lost 1 base, and 8 bases lay between the germline ends. The CDR3 runs to 11 residues. Written as DNA, the CDR3 is TGTGCCGGAGGTGGGAACACTGAAGCTTTCTTT. Protein: CAGGGNTEAFF.